This T cell receptor (beta chain) appears in the sequencing data of a study of CD8 T cells in ankylosing spondylitis. Overall study findings and caveats: Certain motif variants had earlier been reported in reactive arthritis synovial fluid and blood. Disease-linked clones reportedly showed significant enrichment in matched ankylosing spondylitis synovial fluid.

The CDR3 covers 13 residues. The germline V gene has CDR1 SGDLS and CDR2 YYNGEE. V lost 6 bases and J 3 bases, leaving 10 bases between the germline ends. At least ten counts were recorded for this clonotype. The antigen remains unidentified. Library preparation for TCR beta used quantitative 5'-RACE with molecular barcodes. TCRdb passed the 5' RACE reads through MiXCR, listing each CDR3 protein once. The table includes about 5,700 distinct CDR3 sequences, 2.1% detected once. The material sequenced was blood, either unsorted or a sorted T cell fraction (not recorded which). The receptor was derived from a male donor with ankylosing spondylitis or in good health (not recorded which). The chain carries TRBV9 and TRBJ2-1; possibly TRBD2 for D (5 bases). The CDR3 reads CASTSPGYNEQFF. CDR3 in DNA: TGTGCCAGCACTAGCCCGGGCTACAATGAGCAGTTCTTC.